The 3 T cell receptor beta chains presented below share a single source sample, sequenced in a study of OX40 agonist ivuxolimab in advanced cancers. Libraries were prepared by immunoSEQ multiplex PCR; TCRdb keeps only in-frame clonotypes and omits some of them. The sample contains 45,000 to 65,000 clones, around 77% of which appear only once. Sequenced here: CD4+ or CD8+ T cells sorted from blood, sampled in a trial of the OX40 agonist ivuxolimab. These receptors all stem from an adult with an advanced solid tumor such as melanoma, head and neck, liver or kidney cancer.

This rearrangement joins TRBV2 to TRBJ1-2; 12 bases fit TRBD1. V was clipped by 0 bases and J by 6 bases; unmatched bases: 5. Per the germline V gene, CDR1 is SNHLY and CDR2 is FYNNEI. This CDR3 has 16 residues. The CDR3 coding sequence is TGTGCCAGCAGTGAAGCCGGGACAGGGGGCGTAAATGGCTACACCTTC. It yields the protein CASSEAGTGGVNGYTF.

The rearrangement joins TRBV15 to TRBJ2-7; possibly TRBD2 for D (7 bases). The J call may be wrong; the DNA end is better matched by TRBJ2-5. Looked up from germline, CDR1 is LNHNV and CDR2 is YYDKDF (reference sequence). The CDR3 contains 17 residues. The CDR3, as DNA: TGTGCCACCAGCAGAGCGTGGGCAGGGGAGGGCCAAGAGACCCAGTACTTC. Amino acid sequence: CATSRAWAGEGQETQYF.

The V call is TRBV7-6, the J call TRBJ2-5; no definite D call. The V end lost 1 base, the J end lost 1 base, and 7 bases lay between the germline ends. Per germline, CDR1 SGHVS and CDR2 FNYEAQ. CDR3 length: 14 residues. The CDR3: CASSLGLIQETQYF. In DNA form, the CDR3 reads TGTGCCAGCAGCTTAGGGTTGATCCAAGAGACCCAGTACTTC.